This T cell receptor beta chain was recorded in a study of glioma-infiltrating T cells after dendritic cell vaccination. Study-wide results and caveats: Higher TCR clonality did not directly relate to longer survival.

Concerning this clone itself: Its antigen is unknown.

The assay was immunoSEQ multiplex PCR, and TCRdb's table has in-frame clones only and misses some. The sample has roughly 98,000 clones; 86% are singletons. Sequencing was performed on blood, taken before dendritic cell vaccination. The receptor was derived from a human donor with glioblastoma.

The CDR3 loop reads CASSSGTAQRAYGYTF. The CDR3 DNA sequence: TGCGCCAGCAGCTCGGGGACAGCCCAGAGGGCTTATGGCTACACCTTC. The chain combines TRBV5-1 with TRBJ1-2; 7 bases are a match to TRBD1. This CDR3 has 16 amino acids. With 3 bases clipped from V and 5 bases from J, the junction kept 13 bases outside the gene matches. CDR1 and CDR2 from the germline V gene are SGHRS and YFSETQ.